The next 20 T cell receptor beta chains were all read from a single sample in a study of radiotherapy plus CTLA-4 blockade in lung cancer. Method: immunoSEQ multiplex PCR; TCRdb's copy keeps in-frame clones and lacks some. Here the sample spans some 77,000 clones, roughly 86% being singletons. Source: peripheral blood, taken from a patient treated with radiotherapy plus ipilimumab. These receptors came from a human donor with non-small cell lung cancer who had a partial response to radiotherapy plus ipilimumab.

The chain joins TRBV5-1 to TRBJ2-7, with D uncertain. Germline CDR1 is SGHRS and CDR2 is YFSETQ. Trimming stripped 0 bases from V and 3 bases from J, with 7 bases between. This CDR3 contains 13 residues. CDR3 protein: CASSLVADYEQYF. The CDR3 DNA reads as TGCGCCAGCAGCTTGGTTGCGGACTACGAGCAGTACTTC.

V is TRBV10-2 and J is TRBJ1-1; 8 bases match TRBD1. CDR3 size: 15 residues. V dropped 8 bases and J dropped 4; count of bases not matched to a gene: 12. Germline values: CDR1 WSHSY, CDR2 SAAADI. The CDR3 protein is CASGSAGGSGTEAFF. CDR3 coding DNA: TGCGCCAGCGGGTCGGCAGGGGGCTCGGGCACTGAAGCTTTCTTT.

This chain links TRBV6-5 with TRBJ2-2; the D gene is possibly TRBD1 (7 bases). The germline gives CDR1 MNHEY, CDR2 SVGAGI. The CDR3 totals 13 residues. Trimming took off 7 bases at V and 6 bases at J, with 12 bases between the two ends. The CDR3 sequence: CASMEGAAGELFF. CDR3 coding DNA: TGTGCCAGCATGGAGGGGGCGGCCGGGGAGCTGTTTTTT.

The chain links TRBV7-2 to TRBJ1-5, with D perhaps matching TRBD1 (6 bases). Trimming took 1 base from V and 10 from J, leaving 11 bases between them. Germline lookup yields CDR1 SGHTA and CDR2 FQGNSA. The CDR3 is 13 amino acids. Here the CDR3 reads CASSLGQALPQHF. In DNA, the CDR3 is TGTGCCAGCAGCTTAGGACAGGCGCTCCCCCAGCATTTT.

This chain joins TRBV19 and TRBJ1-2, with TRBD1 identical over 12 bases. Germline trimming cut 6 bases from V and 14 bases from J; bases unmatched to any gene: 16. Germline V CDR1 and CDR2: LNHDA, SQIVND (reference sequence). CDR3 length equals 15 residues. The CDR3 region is CASRTPGTGGERATF. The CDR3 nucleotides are TGTGCCAGTAGGACTCCCGGGACAGGGGGCGAACGGGCGACCTTC.

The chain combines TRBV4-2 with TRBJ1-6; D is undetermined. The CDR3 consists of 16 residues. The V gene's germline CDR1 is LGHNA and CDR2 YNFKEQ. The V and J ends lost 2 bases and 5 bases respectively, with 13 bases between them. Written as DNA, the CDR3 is TGTGCCAGCAGCCAATCTAGGAGAGGAAATAATTCACCCCTCCACTTT. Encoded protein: CASSQSRRGNNSPLHF.

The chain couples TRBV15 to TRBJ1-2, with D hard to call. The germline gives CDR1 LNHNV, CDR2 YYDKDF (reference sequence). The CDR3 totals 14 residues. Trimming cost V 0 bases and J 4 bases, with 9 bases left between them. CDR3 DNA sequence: TGTGCCACCAGCAGAGACAAGGAGGTCTATGGCTACACCTTC. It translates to CATSRDKEVYGYTF.

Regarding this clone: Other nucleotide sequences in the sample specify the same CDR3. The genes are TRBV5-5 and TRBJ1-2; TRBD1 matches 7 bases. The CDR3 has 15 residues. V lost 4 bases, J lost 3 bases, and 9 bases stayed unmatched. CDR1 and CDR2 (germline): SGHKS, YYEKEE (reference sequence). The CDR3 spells CASSPRQGRDYGYTF. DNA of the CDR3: TGTGCCAGCAGCCCCCGACAGGGTAGGGACTATGGCTACACCTTC.

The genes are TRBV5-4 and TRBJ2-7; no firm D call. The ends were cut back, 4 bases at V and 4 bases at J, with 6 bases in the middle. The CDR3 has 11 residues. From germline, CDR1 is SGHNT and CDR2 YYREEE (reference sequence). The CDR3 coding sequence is TGTGCCAGCAGCCAGAATTACGAGCAGTACTTC. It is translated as CASSQNYEQYF.

CDR3 nucleotides: TGCGCCAGCAGCCAAGATTGGGGGCAGGACACTGAAGCTTTCTTT. As protein: CASSQDWGQDTEAFF. The J gene is TRBJ1-1, the V gene TRBV4-3, with TRBD1 as a possible D gene (6 bases). The CDR3 sequence is 15 residues long. The germline V gene encodes CDR1 LGHNA and CDR2 YSLEER. Trimming removed 0 bases at V and 3 bases at J, with 11 bases between.

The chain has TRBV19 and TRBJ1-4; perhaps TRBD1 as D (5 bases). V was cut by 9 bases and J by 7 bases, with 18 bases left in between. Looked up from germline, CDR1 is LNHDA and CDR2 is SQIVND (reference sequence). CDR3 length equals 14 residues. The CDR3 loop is CASGPQGFVEKLFF. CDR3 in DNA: TGTGCCAGCGGACCCCAGGGATTCGTTGAAAAACTGTTTTTT. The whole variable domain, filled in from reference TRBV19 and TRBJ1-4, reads DGGITQSPKYLFRKEGQNVTLSCEQNLNHDAMYWYRQDPGQGLRLIYYSQIVNDFQKGDIAEGYSVSREKKESFPLTVTSAQKNPTAFYLCASGPQGFVEKLFFGSGTQLSVL.

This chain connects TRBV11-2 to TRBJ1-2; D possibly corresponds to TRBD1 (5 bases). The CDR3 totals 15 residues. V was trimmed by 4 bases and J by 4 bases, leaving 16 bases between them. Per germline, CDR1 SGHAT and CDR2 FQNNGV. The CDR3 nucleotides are TGTGCCAGCAGCTCCAGCTCAGGAAGGGGCTATGGCTACACCTTC. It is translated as CASSSSSGRGYGYTF.

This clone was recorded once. This chain's CDR3 is CASSSGESTGGRYNEQFF. The CDR3 bases are TGTGCCAGCAGTTCCGGGGAGTCCACAGGGGGTAGATACAATGAGCAGTTCTTC. The rearrangement joins TRBV27 to TRBJ2-1; 8 positions match TRBD1. Germline values: CDR1 MNHEY, CDR2 SMNVEV (reference sequence). This CDR3 is 18 amino acids long. V shed 4 bases and J 4 bases; nucleotides not matched to a gene: 15.

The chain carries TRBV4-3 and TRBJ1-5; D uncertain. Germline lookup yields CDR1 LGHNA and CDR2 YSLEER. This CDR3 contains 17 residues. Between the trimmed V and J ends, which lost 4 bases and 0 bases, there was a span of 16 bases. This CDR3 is CASSPYGGGFSNQPQHF. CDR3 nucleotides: TGCGCCAGCAGCCCATACGGCGGAGGTTTTAGCAATCAGCCCCAGCATTTT.

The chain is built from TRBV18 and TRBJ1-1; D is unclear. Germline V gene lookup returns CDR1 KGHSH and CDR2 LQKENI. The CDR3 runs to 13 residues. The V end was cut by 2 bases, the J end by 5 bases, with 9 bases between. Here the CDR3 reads CASSPARLTEAFF. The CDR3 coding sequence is TGTGCCAGCTCACCAGCGAGGTTGACTGAAGCTTTCTTT.

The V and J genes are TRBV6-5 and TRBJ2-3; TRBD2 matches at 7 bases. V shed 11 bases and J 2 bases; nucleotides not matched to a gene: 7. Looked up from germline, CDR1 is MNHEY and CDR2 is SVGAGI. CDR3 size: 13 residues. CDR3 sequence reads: CAVQRDPTDTQYF. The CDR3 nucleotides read TGTGCCGTCCAGCGGGACCCCACAGATACGCAGTATTTT.

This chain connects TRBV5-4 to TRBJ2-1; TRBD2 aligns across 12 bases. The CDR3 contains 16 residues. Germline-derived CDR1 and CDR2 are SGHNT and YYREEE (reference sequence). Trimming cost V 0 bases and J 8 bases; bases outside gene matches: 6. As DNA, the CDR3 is TGTGCCAGCAGCTTGGCAGGGACTAGCGGGCTGGATGAGCAGTTCTTC. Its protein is CASSLAGTSGLDEQFF.

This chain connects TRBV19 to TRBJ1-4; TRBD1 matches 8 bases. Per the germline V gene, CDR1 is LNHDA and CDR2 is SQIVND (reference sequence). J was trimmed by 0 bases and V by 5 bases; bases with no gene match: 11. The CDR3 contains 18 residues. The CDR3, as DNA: TGTGCCAGTAGTGCCCGGGGCACAGGGGGAACAACTAATGAAAAACTGTTTTTT. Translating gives CASSARGTGGTTNEKLFF.

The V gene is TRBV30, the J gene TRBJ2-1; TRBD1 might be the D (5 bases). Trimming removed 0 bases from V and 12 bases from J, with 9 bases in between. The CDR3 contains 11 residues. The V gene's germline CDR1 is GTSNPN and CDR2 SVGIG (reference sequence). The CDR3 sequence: CAWSVRQTQFF. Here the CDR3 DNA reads TGTGCCTGGAGTGTCAGACAGACGCAGTTCTTC.

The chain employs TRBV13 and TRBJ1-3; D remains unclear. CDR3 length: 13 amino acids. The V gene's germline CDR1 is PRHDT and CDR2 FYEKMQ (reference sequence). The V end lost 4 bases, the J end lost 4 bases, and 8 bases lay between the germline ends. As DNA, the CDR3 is TGTGCCAGCAGCTCCTCCAGGGGAAACACCATATATTTT. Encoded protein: CASSSSRGNTIYF.